This T cell receptor beta chain is from a study of control samples from healthy donors and cancer patients. Libraries were prepared by immunoSEQ multiplex PCR; TCRdb keeps only in-frame clonotypes and omits some of them. Altogether about 130,000 clones are present, around 90% being singletons, with the ten largest covering 4.5% to 7%. Trimming took 1 base from V and 0 from J, leaving 10 bases between them. The CDR3 contains 16 residues. Germline loops: CDR1 SGHAT, CDR2 FQNNGV. This TCR derives from a young man in good health. The sample comprised blood. The rearrangement joins TRBV11-2 to TRBJ1-3; D unresolved. The CDR3 spells CASSLVEAHSGNTIYF. The CDR3 region has the DNA TGTGCCAGCAGCTTAGTAGAGGCCCACTCTGGAAACACCATATATTTT.